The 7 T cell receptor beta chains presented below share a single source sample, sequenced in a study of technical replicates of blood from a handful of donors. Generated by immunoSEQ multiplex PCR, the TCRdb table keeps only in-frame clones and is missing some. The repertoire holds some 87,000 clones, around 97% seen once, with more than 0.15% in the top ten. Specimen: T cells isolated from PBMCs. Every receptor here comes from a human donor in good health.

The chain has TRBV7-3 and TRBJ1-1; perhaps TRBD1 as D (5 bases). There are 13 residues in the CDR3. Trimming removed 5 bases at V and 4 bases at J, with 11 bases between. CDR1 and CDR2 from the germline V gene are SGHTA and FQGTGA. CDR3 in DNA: TGTGCCAGCAGCCAGGGATTAGCCACTGAAGCTTTCTTT. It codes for CASSQGLATEAFF.

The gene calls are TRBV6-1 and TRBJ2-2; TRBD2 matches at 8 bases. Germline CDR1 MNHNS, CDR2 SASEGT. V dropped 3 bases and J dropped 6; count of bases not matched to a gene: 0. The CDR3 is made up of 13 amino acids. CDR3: CASSEREAGELFF. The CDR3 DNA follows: TGTGCCAGCAGTGAGCGGGAGGCCGGGGAGCTGTTTTTT.

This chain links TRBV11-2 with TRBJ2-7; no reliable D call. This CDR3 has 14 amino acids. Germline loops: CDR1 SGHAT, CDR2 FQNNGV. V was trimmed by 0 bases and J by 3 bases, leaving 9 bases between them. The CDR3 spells CASSLEDTDYEQYF. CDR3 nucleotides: TGTGCCAGCAGCTTAGAAGACACAGACTACGAGCAGTACTTC.

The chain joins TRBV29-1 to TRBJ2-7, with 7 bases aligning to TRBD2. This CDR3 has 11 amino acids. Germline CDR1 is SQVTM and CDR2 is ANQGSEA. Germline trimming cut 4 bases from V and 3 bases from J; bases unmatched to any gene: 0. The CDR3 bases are TGCAGCGTTGGCGGGAGCTACGAGCAGTACTTC. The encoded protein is CSVGGSYEQYF.

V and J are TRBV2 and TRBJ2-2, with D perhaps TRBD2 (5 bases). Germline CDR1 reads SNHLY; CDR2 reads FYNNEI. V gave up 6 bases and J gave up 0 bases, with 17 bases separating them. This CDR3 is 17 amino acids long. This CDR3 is CASRDGGLYANTGELFF. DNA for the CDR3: TGTGCCAGCAGGGACGGCGGGCTATACGCGAACACCGGGGAGCTGTTTTTT.

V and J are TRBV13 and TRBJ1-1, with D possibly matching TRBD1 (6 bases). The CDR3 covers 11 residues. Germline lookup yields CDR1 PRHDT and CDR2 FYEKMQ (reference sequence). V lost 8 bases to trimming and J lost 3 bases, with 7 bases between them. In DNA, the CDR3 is TGTGCCAGCTCAGGGGACACTGAAGCTTTCTTT. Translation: CASSGDTEAFF.

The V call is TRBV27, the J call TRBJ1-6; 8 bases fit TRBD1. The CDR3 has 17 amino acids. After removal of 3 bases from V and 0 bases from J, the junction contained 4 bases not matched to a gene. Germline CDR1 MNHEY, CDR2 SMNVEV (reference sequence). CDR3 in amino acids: CASSFRTGSSYNSPLHF. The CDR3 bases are TGTGCCAGCAGTTTTAGGACAGGGAGCTCCTATAATTCACCCCTCCACTTT.